The rows below give T cell receptor beta chains drawn from one sample of a study of CXCR3-negative and CXCR3-positive naive CD8 T cells. TCRdb re-called the 5' RACE reads; one entry per CDR3 protein, DNA not given. Its table records 4,500 to 7,000 distinct CDR3 sequences. The sequenced material came from naive CXCR3- CD8+ T cells from blood. The receptors derive from a human donor in good health. Some clones in this sample may be carry-over from other donors' samples. The CDR3 runs from the conserved cysteine through the conserved F or W. Size values are once, few and many counts, or a class for expanded clones, and some rows have none.

cdr3_aa j_call clone_size v_call
CASSSPGTSGMGRSYEQYF TRBJ2-7 medium-sized TRBV28
CSARVAGANEQYF TRBJ2-7 NA TRBV20-1
CASTPLAGGVDGFTDTQYF TRBJ2-3 medium-sized TRBV12-3/TRBV12-4
CASSLGLAPPKTQYF TRBJ2-5 NA TRBV6-5
CASTSYPGTPGELFF TRBJ2-2 NA TRBV12-3/TRBV12-4
CSVEGRSTDTQYF TRBJ2-3 NA TRBV29-1
CSVEGGGYGYTF TRBJ1-2 NA TRBV29-1
CASSIRDFFTF TRBJ2-5 NA TRBV7-9
CASSFGGSYNEQFF TRBJ2-1 NA TRBV27
CSGRTSGRAETQYF TRBJ2-5 NA TRBV29-1
CASSLRRGLVQETQYF TRBJ2-5 NA TRBV7-7
CSDAGLAGWELFF TRBJ2-2 NA TRBV29-1
CASSDPGMNEQFF TRBJ2-1 NA TRBV6-2/TRBV6-3
CASRDTSYEQYF TRBJ2-7 NA TRBV19
CASSDSEGLSNQPQHF TRBJ1-5 NA TRBV6-4
CATSDLWSDDTQYF TRBJ2-3 medium-sized TRBV24-1
CSAPDRDISYEQYF TRBJ2-7 medium-sized TRBV20-1
CASMGGGNEKLFF TRBJ1-4 NA TRBV6-5
CSVEEEKLGTGHYEQYF TRBJ2-7 medium-sized TRBV29-1
CAISISGRDTDTQYF TRBJ2-3 medium-sized TRBV10-3
CATERAGELFF TRBJ2-2 medium-sized TRBV28
CASSLARMETQYF TRBJ2-5 NA TRBV6-6
CASSLRTGADGYTF TRBJ1-2 medium-sized TRBV28
CASSPPSGLNRNNF TRBJ2-7 NA TRBV28
CASSPPTGSNEQFF TRBJ2-1 NA TRBV7-3
CSARAHRVLDTDEQYF TRBJ2-7 medium-sized TRBV20-1
CASSQPPAGDNEQFF TRBJ2-1 NA TRBV4-3
CASSDNSGGHEQFF TRBJ2-1 NA TRBV25-1
CSVGRAAGEDYNEQFF TRBJ2-1 medium-sized TRBV29-1
CSAVDRVSYEQYF TRBJ2-7 NA TRBV20-1
CASTEGPSSFWTQYF TRBJ2-5 NA TRBV7-3
CASSSDSGSSYNEQFF TRBJ2-1 NA TRBV5-1
CASSSRQGWVAGGPYEQYF TRBJ2-7 medium-sized TRBV27
CASSVSGSSDEQFF TRBJ2-1 medium-sized TRBV9
CSASSAPVTDTQYF TRBJ2-3 medium-sized TRBV20-1
CASRPPGQHYEQYF TRBJ2-7 NA TRBV27
CASSLGRAYEQYF TRBJ2-7 medium-sized TRBV12-3/TRBV12-4
CASAARGDFTDTQYF TRBJ2-3 medium-sized TRBV2
CASSLASEGTGELFF TRBJ2-2 NA TRBV4-1
CASSTQDRGIAYEQYF TRBJ2-7 medium-sized TRBV27
CASSVGGRVSEAFF TRBJ1-1 NA TRBV9
CASNGGLAPTGELFF TRBJ2-2 medium-sized TRBV9
CASSGYGQAKNIQYF TRBJ2-4 medium-sized TRBV5-1
CASSQGGSNQPQHF TRBJ1-5 medium-sized TRBV4-2
CSARDLGSYFPLHF TRBJ1-6 NA TRBV20-1